Listed below are T cell receptor beta chains from one sample, sequenced in a study of shared clonotypes between healthy human individuals. Generated by immunoSEQ multiplex PCR, the TCRdb table keeps only in-frame clones and is missing some. Of some 2,000,000 clones in the sample, approximately 96% were seen once. Specimen: naive CD4+ T cells sorted from blood. The origin of the receptors is a man between 18 and 29 years old in good health. Both conserved end residues are part of each CDR3. D genes are given only for firm matches. Clone size is given for some rows only: seen once, a few or many times, or a class if the clone is expanded.

j_call clone_size v_call d_call cdr3_nt cdr3_aa
TRBJ2-1 - TRBV10-2 - TGCGCCAGCAGTGAGTCGACGCTCAACGGTGTGCAGTTCTTC CASSESTLNGVQFF
TRBJ1-5 - TRBV10-3 - TGTGCCATCAGTGAGACAGGTCCTAGCAATCAGCCCCAGCATTTT CAISETGPSNQPQHF
TRBJ2-5 - TRBV5-1 - TGCGCCAGCAGCAGAAACCTGCAAGAGACCCAGTACTTC CASSRNLQETQYF
TRBJ2-5 - TRBV15 TRBD2 TGTGCCACCAGCAGAGATCGGGTTAGCGGGGGGGCCCGAGAGACCCAGTACTTC CATSRDRVSGGARETQYF
TRBJ2-7 once TRBV5-1 - TGCGCCAGCAGCCAGGGCCCCAACTCCTACGAGCAGTACTTC CASSQGPNSYEQYF
TRBJ1-6 - TRBV18 - TGTGCCAGCTCACCACCGAGGACGGTTAATTCACCCCTCCACTTT CASSPPRTVNSPLHF
TRBJ2-7 - TRBV29-1 TRBD2 TGCAGCGTTGTTGGGGGGGGCTACGAGCAGTACTTC CSVVGGGYEQYF
TRBJ1-2 few TRBV6-1 TRBD1 TGTGCCAGCAGGGAACAGGGGTCCTATGGCTACACCTTC CASREQGSYGYTF
TRBJ2-3 - TRBV20-1 - TGCAGTGCCTCCGACGGGTCTTGGCAGTATTTT CSASDGSWQYF
TRBJ2-1 - TRBV6-6 - TGTGCCAGCAGTTACTCCACTTACAATGAGCAGTTCTTC CASSYSTYNEQFF
TRBJ2-7 once TRBV11-3 TRBD2 TGTGCCAGCAGCTCGACTAGCGGGGGGCCCGGCGAGCAGTACTTC CASSSTSGGPGEQYF
TRBJ2-5 - TRBV6-6 TRBD2 TGTGCCAGCAAAGCGGGGGGCCAAGAGACCCAGTACTTC CASKAGGQETQYF
TRBJ2-1 - TRBV5-1 TRBD1 TGCGCCAGCAGCTTGGGAGGGACAGGGGGCCGTAATGAGCAGTTCTTC CASSLGGTGGRNEQFF
TRBJ2-7 - TRBV9 - TGTGCCAGCAGCGTATTCTCGGGACGGGGACCGATCCCCTACGAGCAGTACTTC CASSVFSGRGPIPYEQYF
TRBJ2-3 - TRBV2 - TGTGCCAGCAAGCGGGCAGATACGCAGTATTTT CASKRADTQYF
TRBJ1-5 - TRBV2 - TGTGCCAGCAGTGAAGTTCGCAATCAGCCCCAGCATTTT CASSEVRNQPQHF
TRBJ1-2 - TRBV19 TRBD1 TGTGCCAGTAGCCGGGACAGAGTTAACTATGGCTACACCTTC CASSRDRVNYGYTF
TRBJ1-1 - TRBV6-6 - TGTGCCAGCATGGGGCAGCCAACAAAAGCTTTCTTT CASMGQPTKAFF
TRBJ2-3 - TRBV27 - TGTGCCAGCAGTTTATCGGTCACCCTACTCCGCACAGATACGCAGTATTTT CASSLSVTLLRTDTQYF
TRBJ1-2 - TRBV5-4 - TGTGCCAGCAGCATAGGGACGGCTAACTATGGCTACACCTTC CASSIGTANYGYTF
TRBJ1-5 - TRBV5-1 TRBD1 TGCGCCAGCAGCCGGACAGGGGGGGATCAGCCCCAGCATTTT CASSRTGGDQPQHF
TRBJ2-7 - TRBV7-9 - TGTGCCAGCAGCCTGGGACAAGCTCCCTACGAGCAGTACTTC CASSLGQAPYEQYF
TRBJ1-6 few TRBV29-1 - TGCAGCGTTGAAGCTGACAGCTCCAATTCACCCCTCCACTTT CSVEADSSNSPLHF
TRBJ2-1 - TRBV21-1 - TGTGCCAGCAGCAAGGCTAGCGGGTGCTACAATGAGCAGTTCTTC CASSKASGCYNEQFF
TRBJ1-5 - TRBV6-1 - TGTGCCAGCAGTGGACAGAGCAATCAGCCCCAGCATTTT CASSGQSNQPQHF
TRBJ2-5 - TRBV5-4 TRBD2 TGTGCCAGCAGCTTTCTAGCGGGGGAGACCCAGTACTTC CASSFLAGETQYF
TRBJ2-7 - TRBV6-1 TRBD1 TGTGCCAGCAGTGAAGCCCAAGGGACAGGGAGCTACGAGCAGTACTTC CASSEAQGTGSYEQYF
TRBJ1-1 - TRBV7-2 - TGTGCCAGCAGCCCAGCCCGGGAGGGGTACACTGAAGCTTTCTTT CASSPAREGYTEAFF
TRBJ2-7 - TRBV19 TRBD1 TGTGCCAGTAGTAACGCACAGGGGGTGCAGTACTTC CASSNAQGVQYF
TRBJ2-3 - TRBV18 - TGTGCCAGCTCACCGGCCGCTAGCACAGATACGCAGTATTTT CASSPAASTDTQYF
TRBJ1-1 - TRBV5-1 TRBD1 TGCGCCAGCAGCTTGGAAGCGGCAGGGGGCACTGAAGCTTTCTTT CASSLEAAGGTEAFF
TRBJ2-1 - TRBV6-6 - TGTGCCAGCAGTTACGGAGTTGAGCAGTTCTTC CASSYGVEQFF
TRBJ1-6 few TRBV5-1 - TGCGCCAGCAGCTTGGCTGGGGGTGATAATTCACCCCTCCACTTT CASSLAGGDNSPLHF
TRBJ2-5 - TRBV18 - TGTGCCAGCTCCCCGGGGGCGCCCCGGGAGACCCAGTACTTC CASSPGAPRETQYF
TRBJ2-5 - TRBV5-1 - TGCGCCAGCAGCCGGGGGTACCAAGAGACCCAGTACTTC CASSRGYQETQYF
TRBJ1-5 - TRBV6-5 - TGTGCCAGCAGTCCGAGGGGGGGGGCAGGACAGCCCCAGCATTTT CASSPRGGAGQPQHF
TRBJ1-4 once TRBV6-1 - TGTGCCAGCGGCCTCCTTGAACGGGAAAAACTGTTTTTT CASGLLEREKLFF
TRBJ2-7 - TRBV7-2 TRBD1 TGTGCCAGCAGCTTAGCCGGACAGGGGAGAGGCGAGCAGTACTTC CASSLAGQGRGEQYF
TRBJ2-3 - TRBV4-3 - TGCGCCAGCAGCCAAGATTGGGGCGGGCAAACCACAGATACGCAGTATTTT CASSQDWGGQTTDTQYF
TRBJ2-7 once TRBV29-1 TRBD1 TGCAGCGTTGGGGACAGGGCCGAGCAGTACTTC CSVGDRAEQYF
TRBJ2-3 - TRBV23-1 TRBD2 TGCGCCAGCAGTCCCGGGGGGGCAACAGATACGCAGTATTTT CASSPGGATDTQYF
TRBJ2-7 - TRBV18 - TGTGCCAGCTCACCGTTGGACAGTACGGATTACGAGCAGTACTTC CASSPLDSTDYEQYF
TRBJ2-5 - TRBV9 - TGTGCCAGCAGCGTAGGTGGAGGGAGGGAGACCCAGTACTTC CASSVGGGRETQYF
TRBJ1-1 - TRBV21-1 - TGTGCCAGCAGCGTATCTTTAGTTCGCACTGAAGCTTTCTTT CASSVSLVRTEAFF
TRBJ2-7 - TRBV7-2 TRBD2 TGTGCCAGCAGCCCCGGGGGGGGCAACACCTACGAGCAGTACTTC CASSPGGGNTYEQYF
TRBJ1-1 once TRBV7-2 - TGTGCCAGCAGCTTAGGGGGGCTTGGCACTGAAGCTTTCTTT CASSLGGLGTEAFF
TRBJ1-1 - TRBV2 - TGTGCCAGCAGGATTGGACTTAACACTGAAGCTTTCTTT CASRIGLNTEAFF
TRBJ2-3 - TRBV30 TRBD2 TGTGCCTGGAGCAGACTAGCGGGAGGCTGGGATACGCAGTATTTT CAWSRLAGGWDTQYF
TRBJ1-2 - TRBV5-6 TRBD1 TGTGCCAGCAGCCCTGACAGGGGTGGCTACACCTTC CASSPDRGGYTF
TRBJ1-3 - TRBV11-2 - TGTGCCAGCAGCCCGCGGGGGGGCTCTGGAAACACCATATATTTT CASSPRGGSGNTIYF